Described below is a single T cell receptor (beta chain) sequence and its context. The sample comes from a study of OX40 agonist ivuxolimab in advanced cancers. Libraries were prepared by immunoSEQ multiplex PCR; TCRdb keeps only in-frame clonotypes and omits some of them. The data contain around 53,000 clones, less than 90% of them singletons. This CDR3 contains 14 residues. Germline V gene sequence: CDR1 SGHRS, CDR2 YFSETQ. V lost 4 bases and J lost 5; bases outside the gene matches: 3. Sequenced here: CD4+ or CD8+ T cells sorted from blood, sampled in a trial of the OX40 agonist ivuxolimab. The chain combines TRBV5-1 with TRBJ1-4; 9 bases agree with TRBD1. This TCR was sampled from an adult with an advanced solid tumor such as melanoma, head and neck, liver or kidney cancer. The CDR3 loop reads CASSLGQGNEKLFF. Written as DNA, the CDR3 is TGCGCCAGCAGCCTGGGACAGGGAAATGAAAAACTGTTTTTT.